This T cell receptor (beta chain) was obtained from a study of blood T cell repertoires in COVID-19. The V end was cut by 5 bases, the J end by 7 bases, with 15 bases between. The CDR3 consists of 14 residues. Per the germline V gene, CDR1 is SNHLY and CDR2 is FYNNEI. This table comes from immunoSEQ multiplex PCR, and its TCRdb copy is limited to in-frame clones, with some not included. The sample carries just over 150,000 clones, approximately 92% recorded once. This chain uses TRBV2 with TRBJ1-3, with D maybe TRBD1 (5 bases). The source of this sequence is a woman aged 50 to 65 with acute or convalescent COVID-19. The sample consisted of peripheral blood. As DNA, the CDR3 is TGTGCCAGCAGTTTGACAGCTCCCCGGAACACCATATATTTT. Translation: CASSLTAPRNTIYF.